Below are 28 T cell receptor beta chains sequenced from a single sample in a study of blood T cell repertoires in COVID-19. Produced via immunoSEQ multiplex PCR; TCRdb's table is partial and in-frame only. The sample holds some 62,000 clones, under 80% seen once. Material: peripheral blood. Receptors originate from a man aged 55 to 70 with acute or convalescent COVID-19.

In DNA, the CDR3 is TGCAGCGTTGGGGACAGCCGCACAGATACGCAGTATTTT. Protein product: CSVGDSRTDTQYF. The chain joins TRBV29-1 to TRBJ2-3; 7 nucleotides agree with TRBD1. The CDR3 is 13 amino acids. The germline gives CDR1 SQVTM, CDR2 ANQGSEA. V dropped 4 bases and J dropped 1; count of bases not matched to a gene: 2.

A single count supports this clone. DNA for the CDR3: TGTGCCAGTAGTATAGCAGGACAGGGGGCATTAAATGAGCAGTTCTTC. Translated, it gives CASSIAGQGALNEQFF. The gene calls are TRBV19 and TRBJ2-1; 11 nucleotides agree with TRBD1. From germline, CDR1 is LNHDA and CDR2 SQIVND (reference sequence). The CDR3 is 16 residues long. J lost 7 bases, V lost 1 base, and 6 bases had no gene match.

The chain links TRBV3-1 (or the pseudogene TRBV3-2) to TRBJ2-5; a weak D match, TRBD1 (5 bases). The CDR3 runs to 16 residues. Germline V gene lookup returns CDR1 LGHDT and CDR2 YNNKEL (reference sequence). V dropped 1 base and J dropped 5 bases, with 17 bases sitting between them. The CDR3, as DNA: TGTGCCAGCAGCCAAGCCGAGGCAGGGTATTGGGAGACCCAGTACTTC. Protein product: CASSQAEAGYWETQYF.

This clone was observed a few times. This chain joins TRBV5-1 and TRBJ2-7, with 11 bases aligning to TRBD1. This CDR3 region has 14 residues. Germline V CDR1 and CDR2: SGHRS, YFSETQ. Germline trimming cut 3 bases from V and 6 bases from J; bases unmatched to any gene: 5. The CDR3 nucleotides read TGCGCCAGCAGCTACCGGACAGGGGGCGGCGAGCAGTACTTC. Translating it yields CASSYRTGGGEQYF. Full variable domain (remainder filled in from reference TRBV5-1 and TRBJ2-7): KAGVTQTPRYLIKTRGQQVTLSCSPISGHRSVSWYQQTPGQGLQFLFEYFSETQRNKGNFPGRFSGRQFSNSRSEMNVSTLELGDSALYLCASSYRTGGGEQYFGPGTRLTVT.

This clone came up once. This chain joins TRBV7-9 and TRBJ1-6; 7 nucleotides align to TRBD1. The CDR3 covers 16 residues. Unmatched junction bases numbered 7, after V lost 0 bases and J lost 8 bases. The germline V gene encodes CDR1 SEHNR and CDR2 FQNEAQ (reference sequence). The CDR3 DNA reads TGTGCCAGCAGCTTAGCAGTGACAGGGACAGATTCACCCCTCCACTTT. It yields the protein CASSLAVTGTDSPLHF.

The chain couples TRBV21-1 to TRBJ2-7; TRBD2 is the table's D call and was not checked against the DNA. TRBV21-1 is a pseudogene segment. There are 12 residues in the CDR3. This CDR3 is CASPANPTQQYF. The CDR3 bases are TGTGCCAGCCCTGCGAACCCTACGCAGCAGTACTTC.

This chain uses TRBV7-9 with TRBJ1-1; D is possibly TRBD1 (5 bases). In germline, CDR1 is SEHNR, CDR2 FQNEAQ (reference sequence). V lost 5 bases and J 10 bases, leaving 14 bases between the germline ends. This CDR3 has 12 residues. The CDR3 spells CASSPSGIGAFF. The CDR3 region has the DNA TGTGCCAGCAGCCCCTCAGGGATAGGAGCTTTCTTT.

This clone was detected a few times. V usage is TRBV6-1 and J usage is TRBJ1-2; D is unclear. The CDR3 covers 14 residues. Germline CDR1 reads MNHNS; CDR2 reads SASEGT. V lost 2 bases, J lost 5 bases, and 12 bases lay in between. The CDR3 DNA reads as TGTGCCAGCAGTGAAATATCCCCCCGTTATGGCTACACCTTC. Translation gives CASSEISPRYGYTF.

The chain uses TRBV3-1 (or the pseudogene TRBV3-2) and TRBJ2-7, with D perhaps TRBD1 (7 bases). Germline V gives CDR1 LGHDT, CDR2 YNNKEL (reference sequence). This CDR3 has 14 residues. V was trimmed by 5 bases and J by 4 bases, leaving 15 bases between them. This chain's CDR3 is CASSNQGGVYEQYF. CDR3 DNA sequence: TGTGCCAGCAGCAACCAGGGGGGAGTATACGAGCAGTACTTC.

This sequence joins TRBV19 and TRBJ1-1; no clear D gene. Germline CDR1 is LNHDA and CDR2 is SQIVND (reference sequence). V lost 2 bases to trimming and J lost 6 bases, with 13 bases between them. This CDR3 contains 14 residues. CDR3 residues: CASSIKVLTAEAFF. In nucleotides, the CDR3 is TGTGCCAGTAGTATAAAAGTTTTGACTGCTGAAGCTTTCTTT.

This clone was seen only once. The rearrangement uses TRBV5-4 and TRBJ2-6; weak D call: TRBD1 (6 bases). CDR3 length equals 15 residues. Trimming left V 4 bases short and J 2 bases short, with 10 bases between. Germline V gene lookup returns CDR1 SGHNT and CDR2 YYREEE (reference sequence). CDR3 coding DNA: TGTGCCAGCAGCCTGACAGGTGCTGGGGCCAACGTCCTGACTTTC. Translating it yields CASSLTGAGANVLTF.

The chain joins TRBV7-8 to TRBJ2-5; TRBD1 matches at 7 bases. Germline CDR1 is SGHVS and CDR2 is FQNEAQ. The V gene end was trimmed by 7 bases and the J gene end by 1 base; junction bases not matched to a gene: 3. This CDR3 contains 13 residues. CDR3 sequence: CASNRDSQETQYF. Written as DNA, the CDR3 is TGTGCCAGCAATAGGGACAGCCAAGAGACCCAGTACTTC.

This chain joins TRBV10-1 and TRBJ2-2, with 10 bases matching TRBD1. CDR1 is WNHNN, CDR2 SYGVQD, per germline (reference sequence). The length of the CDR3 is 16 residues. Trimming removed 3 bases from V and 8 bases from J; junction bases left unmatched: 9. CDR3 in amino acids: CASSDYGQGGSGELFF. CDR3 coding DNA: TGCGCCAGCAGTGATTACGGACAGGGGGGATCTGGGGAGCTGTTTTTT.

The CDR3 DNA reads as TGTGCCAGCAGCCATTCGCCACAGGGAACGAACACTGAAGCTTTCTTT. Its translation: CASSHSPQGTNTEAFF. The gene calls are TRBV4-2 and TRBJ1-1, with a tentative D call TRBD1 (6 bases). CDR1 is LGHNA and CDR2 is YNFKEQ in the germline V gene. Trimming stripped 3 bases from V and 1 base from J, with 15 bases between. The CDR3 is made up of 16 amino acids.

The chain links TRBV6-5 to TRBJ2-7, with D maybe TRBD1 (5 bases). The CDR3 is 14 amino acids. Deletions cut 4 bases from V and 6 bases from J, with 16 bases between. Germline-derived CDR1 and CDR2 are MNHEY and SVGAGI. The CDR3 protein is CASSLARTPIEQYF. The CDR3 DNA follows: TGTGCCAGCAGTTTGGCCAGGACACCTATCGAGCAGTACTTC.

The chain couples TRBV6-6 to TRBJ2-1, with D unclear. The CDR3 length is 12 residues. Germline values: CDR1 MNHNY, CDR2 SVGAGI (reference sequence). Trimming left V 0 bases short and J 6 bases short, with 3 bases between. The CDR3 loop reads CASSYSSNEQFF. CDR3 sequence (DNA): TGTGCCAGCAGTTACTCGAGCAATGAGCAGTTCTTC.

The V call is TRBV9, the J call TRBJ2-7; 9 bases are shared with TRBD1. V lost 4 bases, J lost 5 bases, and 10 bases stayed unmatched. This CDR3 is 15 amino acids long. Germline CDR1 is SGDLS and CDR2 is YYNGEE. The CDR3 sequence is CASSPMGQGGDEQYF. The CDR3 DNA follows: TGTGCCAGCAGCCCAATGGGACAGGGCGGGGACGAGCAGTACTTC.

The gene calls are TRBV4-3 and TRBJ2-1; tentatively, D is TRBD2 (6 bases). The CDR3 loop spans 14 amino acids. Deletions cut 0 bases from V and 4 bases from J, with 7 bases between. CDR1 LGHNA and CDR2 YSLEER come from the germline V gene. The CDR3 nucleotides are TGCGCCAGCAGCCAAGACGGGGGATACAATGAGCAGTTCTTC. It is translated as CASSQDGGYNEQFF.

This clone was seen a handful of times. This sequence joins TRBV29-1 and TRBJ2-1; no definite D call. CDR1 is SQVTM and CDR2 is ANQGSEA in the germline V gene. V lost 0 bases, J lost 0 bases, and 12 bases lay in between. This CDR3 comprises 16 residues. Here the CDR3 reads CSVEEGGGSSYNEQFF. DNA of the CDR3: TGCAGCGTTGAAGAAGGTGGCGGAAGCTCCTACAATGAGCAGTTCTTC.

This rearrangement joins TRBV19 to TRBJ2-7, with a tentative D call TRBD2 (6 bases). Looked up from germline, CDR1 is LNHDA and CDR2 is SQIVND (reference sequence). V lost 5 bases and J lost 2, with 16 bases in between. The CDR3 consists of 15 residues. CDR3 DNA: TGTGCCAGTAGTCCGCGGGACGCCCGCACCTACGAGCAGTACTTC. This gives the protein CASSPRDARTYEQYF.

The chain uses TRBV29-1 and TRBJ1-2; no firm D call. The length of the CDR3 is 15 residues. From germline, CDR1 is SQVTM and CDR2 ANQGSEA. The V end was cut by 2 bases, the J end by 4 bases, with 17 bases between. The CDR3 DNA reads TGCAGCGTTGAAACGAGTCAGCGATTACTCTATGGCTACACCTTC. Translating gives CSVETSQRLLYGYTF.

This chain uses TRBV12-1 with TRBJ2-5; the D segment call TRBD2 is taken from the table without a DNA check. TRBV12-1 is shown as a pseudogene. CDR3 length equals 14 residues. Here the CDR3 reads CASSFRLAQETQYF. For the CDR3, the DNA is TGTGCCAGCAGCTTCCGACTTGCCCAAGAGACCCAGTACTTC.

This chain connects TRBV4-3 to TRBJ1-1, with D tentatively TRBD1 (6 bases). The CDR3 contains 15 residues. Germline V CDR1 and CDR2: LGHNA, YSLEER. V dropped 3 bases and J dropped 7 bases, with 18 bases sitting between them. CDR3 region: CASSQGGEGDNEAFF. CDR3 DNA sequence: TGCGCCAGCAGCCAGGGAGGGGAGGGGGATAATGAAGCTTTCTTT.

The genes are TRBV9 and TRBJ1-4; TRBD1 might be the D (6 bases). Germline V gene data show CDR1 as SGDLS and CDR2 as YYNGEE. The CDR3 is 17 residues long. Trimming took 4 bases from V and 6 from J, leaving 22 bases between them. The CDR3 is CASSPAGGYRVDEKLFF. The CDR3 nucleotides are TGTGCCAGCAGCCCCGCCGGGGGGTACAGGGTGGATGAAAAACTGTTTTTT.

This chain uses TRBV19 with TRBJ1-3; D unclear. Germline CDR1 reads LNHDA; CDR2 reads SQIVND (reference sequence). The ends were cut back, 1 base at V and 4 bases at J, with 14 bases in the middle. The CDR3 is 16 amino acids. Written as DNA, the CDR3 is TGTGCCAGTAGTATAGGAAGCGGTTCGGGAGGAAACACCATATATTTT. Protein product: CASSIGSGSGGNTIYF.

The rearrangement joins TRBV18 to TRBJ2-5; TRBD1 matches at 7 bases. After removal of 2 bases from V and 2 bases from J, the junction contained 2 bases not matched to a gene. Germline CDR1 is KGHSH and CDR2 is LQKENI. The CDR3 sequence is 14 residues long. The CDR3 bases are TGTGCCAGCTCACCAACGACAGGGCAAGAGACCCAGTACTTC. Its translation is CASSPTTGQETQYF.

This chain joins TRBV2 and TRBJ1-2; 9 bases line up with TRBD1. Germline V CDR1 and CDR2: SNHLY, FYNNEI. With 8 bases clipped from V and 4 bases from J, the junction kept 8 bases outside the gene matches. This CDR3 has 14 residues. The CDR3: CASAPTGGFYGYTF. CDR3 in DNA: TGTGCCAGCGCCCCCACAGGGGGCTTCTATGGCTACACCTTC.

The genes are TRBV18 and TRBJ2-7; 10 bases line up with TRBD1. V shed 7 bases, J shed 3 bases, and the junction held 3 bases outside the gene matches. Germline CDR1 KGHSH, CDR2 LQKENI. The CDR3 loop spans 13 amino acids. The CDR3 is CASLGTGDYEQYF. In nucleotides, the CDR3 is TGTGCCAGCTTAGGGACAGGGGACTACGAGCAGTACTTC.